A selection of T cell receptor beta chains follows, all from one sample in a study of OX40 agonist ivuxolimab in advanced cancers. Some clones are missing from TCRdb's copy, which holds only in-frame ones; the method was immunoSEQ multiplex PCR. The table shows around 19,000 clones, with about 89% occurring only once. The specimen comprised CD4+ or CD8+ T cells sorted from blood, sampled in a trial of the OX40 agonist ivuxolimab. Source of these receptors: an adult with an advanced solid tumor such as melanoma, head and neck, liver or kidney cancer. CDR3s include the opening cysteine and the closing phenylalanine or tryptophan. D genes are given only for firm matches. Size values are once, few and many counts, or a class for expanded clones, and some rows have none.

J	V	size	D	CDR3	DNA
TRBJ2-7	TRBV10-2	.	TRBD2	CASSESSGRTYEQYF	TGCGCCAGCAGTGAGTCTAGCGGGAGGACCTACGAGCAGTACTTC
TRBJ1-5	TRBV15	.	.	CATSEYRASNQPQHF	TGTGCCACCAGCGAATACAGGGCTAGCAATCAGCCCCAGCATTTT
TRBJ1-1	TRBV27	.	.	CASKLGSNTEAFF	TGTGCCAGCAAATTGGGCAGTAACACTGAAGCTTTCTTT
TRBJ2-7	TRBV25-1	.	.	CASSESGGLSYEQYF	TGTGCCAGCAGTGAATCCGGGGGGCTATCCTACGAGCAGTACTTC
TRBJ1-1	TRBV6-1	once	.	CASSEWKGEGRNEAFF	TGTGCCAGCAGTGAATGGAAGGGGGAGGGGCGGAACGAAGCTTTCTTT
TRBJ2-2	TRBV7-9	.	.	CASSFSLGGNTGELFF	TGTGCCAGCAGCTTTTCCTTGGGAGGGAACACCGGGGAGCTGTTTTTT
TRBJ2-4	TRBV4-1	.	TRBD1	CASSQDRRTGAPIAWNIQYF	TGCGCCAGCAGCCAAGATCGTAGGACAGGGGCCCCAATAGCATGGAACATTCAGTACTTC
TRBJ2-7	TRBV9	.	TRBD2	CASSPSGSGGYYEQYF	TGTGCCAGCAGCCCCAGTGGTAGCGGGGGTTACTACGAGCAGTACTTC
TRBJ2-7	TRBV4-1	.	TRBD1	CASSPRQGSTYEQYF	TGCGCCAGCAGTCCCAGACAGGGGAGTACCTACGAGCAGTACTTC
TRBJ2-7	TRBV19	.	.	CASSISNRDEQYF	TGTGCCAGTAGTATATCTAACCGGGACGAGCAGTACTTC
TRBJ2-5	TRBV18	.	.	CASSPPIQEETQYF	TGTGCCAGCTCACCACCGATACAGGAAGAGACCCAGTACTTC
TRBJ1-1	TRBV7-2	.	.	CASSSLGTEAFF	TGTGCCAGCAGCTCGTTGGGGACTGAAGCTTTCTTT
TRBJ2-1	TRBV10-1	.	.	CASGSGAYNEQFF	TGCGCCAGCGGATCCGGGGCCTACAATGAGCAGTTCTTC
TRBJ1-2	TRBV18	.	.	CASSPGPLRGYTF	TGTGCCAGCTCACCTGGGCCGCTACGTGGCTACACCTTC
TRBJ2-5	TRBV29-1	.	.	CSVEREWQETQYF	TGCAGCGTTGAGAGAGAGTGGCAAGAGACCCAGTACTTC
TRBJ1-6	TRBV2	.	.	CASSGGSSYNSPLHF	TGTGCCAGCAGTGGGGGATCCTCCTATAATTCACCCCTCCACTTT
TRBJ2-7	TRBV4-1	.	.	CASSQEWRVTYEQYF	TGCGCCAGCAGCCAAGAGTGGCGAGTAACCTACGAGCAGTACTTC
TRBJ2-3	TRBV6-5	.	TRBD1	CASSRTGGFADTQYF	TGTGCCAGCAGCCGGACAGGGGGTTTCGCAGATACGCAGTATTTT
TRBJ1-2	TRBV13	.	.	CASSFVGGGYTF	TGTGCCAGCAGCTTTGTGGGGGGTGGCTACACCTTC
TRBJ2-7	TRBV5-4	.	TRBD1	CASSIGQGSYEQYF	TGTGCCAGCAGCATCGGACAGGGCTCCTACGAGCAGTACTTC
TRBJ2-6	TRBV7-6	.	TRBD1	CASSLGTGPGANVLTF	TGTGCCAGCAGCTTAGGGACAGGGCCTGGGGCCAACGTCCTGACTTTC
TRBJ1-1	TRBV5-6	once	.	CASSLSQGNTEAFF	TGTGCCAGCAGCTTGTCCCAGGGCAACACTGAAGCTTTCTTT
TRBJ1-1	TRBV29-1	.	TRBD1	CSVSGTGGTLDAFF	TGCAGCGTTTCCGGGACAGGGGGCACGTTGGATGCTTTCTTT
TRBJ1-2	TRBV11-3	.	.	CASSLDWTTGFIYGYTF	TGTGCCAGCAGCTTAGATTGGACTACAGGGTTTATCTATGGCTACACCTTC
TRBJ2-3	TRBV10-3	.	TRBD1	CATTGGDLTDTQYF	TGTGCCACGACAGGGGGCGACCTCACAGATACGCAGTATTTT
TRBJ2-6	TRBV7-8	.	TRBD2	CASSPRTSGAPSGANVLTF	TGTGCCAGCAGCCCGCGTACTAGCGGGGCTCCCTCTGGGGCCAACGTCCTGACTTTC
TRBJ2-6	TRBV27	.	.	CASSYPGARVLTF	TGTGCCAGCAGTTACCCAGGGGCACGGGTCCTGACTTTC
TRBJ2-2	TRBV6-5	once	.	CASSSYSGANTGELFF	TGTGCCAGCAGTTCGTACAGCGGAGCGAACACCGGGGAGCTGTTTTTT
TRBJ2-7	TRBV5-1	.	.	CASSLYGTRKTYEQYF	TGCGCCAGCAGCTTGTACGGGACAAGGAAAACCTACGAGCAGTACTTC
TRBJ2-7	TRBV5-6	.	.	CASSSIAYEQYF	TGTGCCAGCAGCTCAATAGCCTACGAGCAGTACTTC
TRBJ1-4	TRBV4-1	.	TRBD1	CASAPVGQGFGSEKLFF	TGCGCCAGTGCGCCGGTTGGACAGGGTTTTGGGTCTGAAAAACTGTTTTTT
TRBJ1-1	TRBV19	.	.	CASSEISGTVNTEAFF	TGTGCCAGTAGTGAAATCTCCGGGACGGTGAACACTGAAGCTTTCTTT
TRBJ1-5	TRBV19	.	.	CASNPRSNQPQHF	TGTGCCAGTAACCCCCGCAGCAATCAGCCCCAGCATTTT
TRBJ2-1	TRBV6-5	.	TRBD2	CASRAGTSGDEQFF	TGTGCCAGCAGGGCCGGGACTAGCGGCGATGAGCAGTTCTTC
TRBJ1-5	TRBV23-1	.	.	CASSQSGVGQGPTVWRNQPQHF	TGCGCCAGCAGTCAATCCGGGGTAGGGCAAGGTCCAACGGTTTGGCGCAATCAGCCCCAGCATTTT
TRBJ2-1	TRBV2	.	TRBD2	CASSHGTSGGPTYNEQFF	TGTGCCAGCAGCCACGGGACTAGCGGGGGGCCAACCTACAATGAGCAGTTCTTC
TRBJ1-1	TRBV2	.	.	CASSDSWGATEAFF	TGTGCCAGCAGCGACTCCTGGGGGGCCACTGAAGCTTTCTTT
TRBJ2-7	TRBV2	.	.	CASSEGTAIPHEQYF	TGTGCCAGCAGTGAAGGGACAGCCATCCCCCACGAGCAGTACTTC
TRBJ2-5	TRBV4-1	.	.	CASSDRQRQETQYF	TGCGCCAGCAGCGATCGACAGAGACAAGAGACCCAGTACTTC
TRBJ2-7	TRBV27	.	TRBD2	CVSGAGASYEQYF	TGCGTTAGCGGGGCAGGGGCATCCTACGAGCAGTACTTC
TRBJ1-1	TRBV27	.	TRBD1	CASINRGLTEAFF	TGTGCCAGTATCAACAGGGGGCTTACTGAAGCTTTCTTT
TRBJ1-2	TRBV2	few	.	CASSEPSGRDYGYTF	TGTGCCAGCAGTGAACCTTCAGGACGTGACTATGGCTACACCTTC
TRBJ2-2	TRBV7-9	.	.	CASSSSDGGAIPGELFF	TGTGCCAGCAGCTCTTCGGATGGGGGGGCCATCCCCGGGGAGCTGTTTTTT
TRBJ2-3	TRBV13	.	.	CASSLGSDTQYF	TGTGCCAGCAGCTTAGGTTCGGATACGCAGTATTTT
TRBJ2-7	TRBV4-1	.	.	CASSRAPGGGDEQYF	TGCGCCAGCAGCCGGGCCCCAGGAGGGGGAGACGAGCAGTACTTC
TRBJ2-7	TRBV2	.	TRBD1	CASSFYITGQGAYEQYF	TGTGCCAGCAGTTTTTACATCACGGGACAGGGGGCCTACGAGCAGTACTTC
TRBJ2-7	TRBV5-1	.	.	CASSPSPSYEQYF	TGCGCCAGCAGCCCATCCCCCAGTTACGAGCAGTACTTC
TRBJ2-2	TRBV2	.	TRBD1	CASSPQGTGELFF	TGTGCCAGCAGTCCACAGGGGACCGGGGAGCTGTTTTTT
TRBJ2-5	TRBV7-2	.	.	CASSGLGGGETQYF	TGTGCCAGCAGCGGACTAGGGGGAGGGGAGACCCAGTACTTC
TRBJ1-2	TRBV6-1	.	.	CASSEAVGPLGSLGGYTF	TGTGCCAGCAGTGAAGCCGTTGGTCCTCTGGGGTCTTTGGGAGGCTACACCTTC
TRBJ2-5	TRBV19	.	TRBD2	CASSILLAGGPRETQYF	TGTGCCAGTAGTATCCTTCTAGCGGGGGGGCCGAGAGAGACCCAGTACTTC
TRBJ1-2	TRBV28	.	.	CASSASLGGEHYGYTF	TGTGCCAGCAGCGCCTCCCTGGGGGGGGAGCACTATGGCTACACCTTC
TRBJ1-2	TRBV5-6	once	TRBD1	CASSLRQGANYGYTF	TGTGCCAGCAGCTTGAGACAGGGGGCGAACTATGGCTACACCTTC